This entry lists 10 T cell receptor beta chains sequenced from one sample in a study of CD8 T cells in Susac syndrome. Random hexamers served to reverse transcribe roughly 0.5 to 1 ug RNA. TCRdb reprocessed the immunoSEQ multiplex PCR reads with MiXCR, giving one entry per CDR3 protein. This repertoire shows over 350,000 distinct CDR3 sequences, more than 70% found once; its top ten account for roughly 0.11%. Sequenced sample: CD8+ T cells from PBMCs. The receptors were sampled from a human donor with multiple sclerosis.

This chain links TRBV27 with TRBJ2-3; D is possibly TRBD1 (6 bases). Trimming removed 3 bases at V and 2 bases at J, with 12 bases between. Germline values: CDR1 MNHEY, CDR2 SMNVEV (reference sequence). This CDR3 comprises 15 residues. The DNA of the CDR3 is TGTGCCAGCAGTTTTCTACAGGGTGCCACAGATACGCAGTATTTT. Encoded protein: CASSFLQGATDTQYF.

V is TRBV30 and J is TRBJ1-2; TRBD1 is a possible D gene (5 bases). V was trimmed by 4 bases and J by 4 bases, leaving 16 bases between them. The CDR3 loop spans 14 amino acids. Germline CDR1 reads GTSNPN; CDR2 reads SVGIG (reference sequence). CDR3 nucleotide sequence: TGTGCCTGGATTATCGGCTCGACAGCCTATGGCTACACCTTC. Its protein product is CAWIIGSTAYGYTF.

This rearrangement joins TRBV4-1 to TRBJ2-2, with D perhaps TRBD1 (6 bases). V was pared by 4 bases and J by 0 bases, with 12 bases between. The V gene's germline CDR1 is MGHRA and CDR2 YSYEKL. The CDR3 spans 16 residues. CDR3 sequence (DNA): TGCGCCAGCAGCCTCCTCGGGACATCGAACACCGGGGAGCTGTTTTTT. Translation gives CASSLLGTSNTGELFF.

The V call is TRBV20-1, the J call TRBJ2-1; TRBD1 matches 9 bases. Germline V CDR1 and CDR2: DFQATT, SNEGSKA (reference sequence). Trimming at V came to 0 bases and at J to 2 bases, leaving 5 bases not matched to a gene. CDR3 length equals 16 residues. The CDR3 here is CSARDSGQGTYNEQFF. The CDR3 nucleotides read TGCAGTGCTAGAGATTCGGGACAGGGTACCTACAATGAGCAGTTCTTC.

V is TRBV28 and J is TRBJ2-5, with unresolved D. Trimming stripped 3 bases from V and 3 bases from J, with 14 bases between. Germline CDR1 reads MDHEN; CDR2 reads SYDVKM. The CDR3 spans 15 residues. The CDR3 coding sequence is TGTGCCAGCAGTTTTTATGTGGGATCCGAAGAGACCCAGTACTTC. Its protein is CASSFYVGSEETQYF.

The chain has TRBV15 and TRBJ2-1, with 16 bases fitting TRBD2. J gave up 3 bases and V 1 base, and 6 bases lay outside the gene matches. From germline, CDR1 is LNHNV and CDR2 YYDKDF (reference sequence). CDR3 length equals 19 residues. The chain's CDR3 is CATSRVRGLAGGIYNEQFF. The CDR3, as DNA: TGTGCCACCAGCAGAGTCCGGGGACTAGCGGGAGGGATCTACAATGAGCAGTTCTTC.

The chain combines TRBV25-1 with TRBJ2-5; no firm D call. The germline V gene has CDR1 MGHDK and CDR2 SYGVNS. The length of the CDR3 is 13 residues. V was cut by 7 bases and J by 0 bases, with 9 bases left in between. The CDR3: CASKRSNQETQYF. The CDR3 bases are TGTGCCAGCAAACGGTCAAACCAAGAGACCCAGTACTTC.

The chain recombines TRBV12-3 or TRBV12-4 with TRBJ2-4, with 10 positions matching TRBD1. The CDR3 has 17 residues. The J segment lost 8 bases and the V segment lost 5 bases, leaving 15 bases of the junction unmatched. CDR3 residues: CASSPDLGTGDGDIQYF. CDR3 in DNA: TGTGCCAGCAGTCCTGATCTAGGGACAGGGGACGGGGACATTCAGTACTTC.

The V call is TRBV7-9, the J call TRBJ1-1; 7 bases map to TRBD1. Germline values: CDR1 SEHNR, CDR2 FQNEAQ (reference sequence). The CDR3 contains 12 residues. The V and J ends lost 5 bases and 7 bases, in that order; junction bases with no gene match: 4. CDR3 in DNA: TGTGCCAGCAGCAGGGACAGTCTTGAAGCTTTCTTT. Encoded protein: CASSRDSLEAFF.

This chain uses TRBV7-8 with TRBJ2-1; D may correspond to TRBD1 or TRBD2 (5 bases each). The V and J ends lost 7 bases and 1 base respectively, with 14 bases between them. The V gene's germline CDR1 is SGHVS and CDR2 FQNEAQ. CDR3 size: 15 residues. CDR3 residues: CASTDGTASYNEQFF. Written as DNA, the CDR3 is TGTGCCAGCACCGACGGGACGGCGTCCTACAATGAGCAGTTCTTC.